The 19 T cell receptor beta chains presented below share a single source sample, sequenced in a study of post-analysis software for immune sequencing data. The study, taken as a whole, reports: Patients had higher frequencies than controls of roughly five TRBV segments, including TRBV5-6, TRBV5-1 and TRBV20-1.

Prepared TCR beta cDNA libraries contained unique molecular identifiers. One entry per CDR3 protein, called by TCRdb with MiXCR from the PCR reads. In the table there are about 770,000 distinct CDR3 sequences, approximately 44% of which are singletons. These receptors lack a known antigen. Source material: blood. Receptors originate from a girl aged 5-17 years with multiple sclerosis.

This clonotype was found a few times. This sequence joins TRBV20-1 and TRBJ2-1; 9 positions match TRBD2. From germline, CDR1 is DFQATT and CDR2 SNEGSKA (reference sequence). The CDR3 has 15 amino acids. Unmatched junction bases numbered 8, after V lost 6 bases and J lost 2 bases. CDR3 region: CSAYPIAGAYNEQFF. The CDR3 nucleotides read TGCAGTGCATACCCCATAGCGGGAGCCTACAATGAGCAGTTCTTC.

The gene calls are TRBV28 and TRBJ2-7; 11 bases match TRBD2. The CDR3 has 14 amino acids. CDR1 is MDHEN, CDR2 SYDVKM, per germline. J lost 5 bases, V lost 7 bases, and 7 bases had no gene match. The CDR3 nucleotides read TGTGCCAGCACCAATAGCGGGAGGGACGACGAGCAGTACTTC. Translation: CASTNSGRDDEQYF.

CDR3 protein: CSARDRISGSGYEQYF. The CDR3 nucleotides are TGCAGTGCTAGAGATCGAATTAGCGGGAGCGGGTACGAGCAGTACTTC. The V and J genes are TRBV20-1 and TRBJ2-7; TRBD2 matches at 9 bases. The CDR3 length is 16 residues. Germline trimming cut 0 bases from V and 4 bases from J; bases unmatched to any gene: 10. Germline loops: CDR1 DFQATT, CDR2 SNEGSKA (reference sequence).

The V and J genes are TRBV27 and TRBJ1-1, with D unclear. Trimming removed 2 bases from V and 1 base from J, with 8 bases in between. Germline V lookup: CDR1 MNHEY, CDR2 SMNVEV (reference sequence). CDR3 length: 14 residues. As DNA, the CDR3 is TGTGCCAGCAGTTTACTGGGGAGGAACACTGAAGCTTTCTTT. Translated: CASSLLGRNTEAFF.

The V call is TRBV6-1, the J call TRBJ2-6; 8 nucleotides align to TRBD1. Germline values: CDR1 MNHNS, CDR2 SASEGT. This CDR3 contains 19 residues. The J segment lost 0 bases and the V segment lost 5 bases, leaving 12 bases of the junction unmatched. The DNA of the CDR3 is TGTGCCAGCAGTCCGGACAGGGCACTAGGGGGCTCTGGGGCCAACGTCCTGACTTTC. It specifies CASSPDRALGGSGANVLTF.

This clonotype occurred once. This chain uses TRBV7-9 with TRBJ2-5, with D possibly called TRBD1 or TRBD2 (6 bases each). The J call may be wrong; the DNA end is better matched by TRBJ2-7. CDR1 is SEHNR, CDR2 FQNEAQ, per germline (reference sequence). The CDR3 runs 15 residues. The DNA for the CDR3 is TGTGCCAGCAGCTTGGGCGGGACACCTTCCCACGAGCAGTACTTC. This codes for CASSLGGTPSHEQYF.

This clonotype was counted at least ten times. The chain combines TRBV6-6 with TRBJ2-1; D is undetermined. The CDR3 runs to 13 residues. The V end lost 5 bases, the J end lost 7 bases, and 12 bases lay between the germline ends. Per the germline V gene, CDR1 is MNHNY and CDR2 is SVGAGI (reference sequence). In DNA form, the CDR3 reads TGTGCCAGCAGTAAAAACTCCGGGAATGAGCAGTTCTTC. This sequence encodes CASSKNSGNEQFF.

This clonotype occurred a few times. The J gene is TRBJ2-5, the V gene TRBV29-1, with 8 bases matching TRBD1. V gave up 4 bases and J gave up 4 bases; unmatched junction bases: 8. The CDR3 spans 14 residues. CDR1 is SQVTM and CDR2 is ANQGSEA in the germline V gene. The CDR3 reads CSVVAQGAVETQYF. DNA of the CDR3: TGCAGCGTTGTCGCCCAGGGGGCTGTAGAGACCCAGTACTTC.

The chain uses TRBV12-3 or TRBV12-4 and TRBJ2-5; a possible D gene is TRBD2 (6 bases). Trimming took 4 bases from V and 3 from J, leaving 12 bases between them. This CDR3 contains 14 residues. This CDR3 is CASSWDGSEETQYF. The CDR3 DNA reads as TGTGCCAGCAGTTGGGACGGGAGCGAAGAGACCCAGTACTTC.

The V gene is TRBV20-1, the J gene TRBJ1-4; possibly TRBD1 for D (5 bases). The germline V gene has CDR1 DFQATT and CDR2 SNEGSKA (reference sequence). The V gene lost 5 bases and the J gene lost 5 bases, with 24 bases spanning the gap. The length of the CDR3 is 17 residues. CDR3 DNA sequence: TGCAGTGCTTCACTGCACACCTGGGGCCGAAAGAATGAAAAACTGTTTTTT. Protein product: CSASLHTWGRKNEKLFF.

This clonotype came up a few times. The J gene is TRBJ2-1, the V gene TRBV6-5; 7 positions match TRBD2. The end of the DNA aligns better with TRBJ2-7, so the J call may be wrong. CDR3 length equals 15 residues. CDR1 is MNHEY, CDR2 SVGAGI, per germline. The CDR3 loop is CASSVRGSSYNEQYF. The DNA for the CDR3 is TGTGCCAGCAGTGTACGCGGGAGCTCCTACAATGAGCAGTACTTC.

This clonotype was seen more than once but under ten times. V gene TRBV7-8 combines with J gene TRBJ2-1; TRBD2 aligns across 7 bases. This CDR3 region has 16 residues. Trimming removed 5 bases from V and 0 bases from J; junction bases left unmatched: 7. Germline assignment: CDR1 SGHVS and CDR2 FQNEAQ. Here the CDR3 reads CASSPLAESSYNEQFF. CDR3 bases: TGTGCCAGCAGCCCCCTAGCGGAAAGCTCCTACAATGAGCAGTTCTTC.

The chain links TRBV6-2 or TRBV6-3 to TRBJ2-7; D gene unclear. Trimming took 8 bases from V and 2 from J, leaving 16 bases between them. CDR3 size: 14 residues. Germline V CDR1 and CDR2: MNHEY, SVGEGT. CDR3 residues: CASDPTGRAYEQYF. CDR3 nucleotides: TGTGCCAGCGACCCTACGGGCAGAGCCTACGAGCAGTACTTC.

This chain joins TRBV20-1 and TRBJ2-7; TRBD1 aligns across 7 bases. J was trimmed by 6 bases and V by 8 bases; bases with no gene match: 10. The germline CDR1 and CDR2 sequences are DFQATT and SNEGSKA (reference sequence). There are 12 residues in the CDR3. The CDR3 DNA reads as TGCAGTTTCCCCAGGGGGATTGGCGAGCAGTACTTC. It encodes CSFPRGIGEQYF.

This clonotype was seen only a few times. The chain links TRBV29-1 to TRBJ1-2; D possibly corresponds to TRBD1 (5 bases). Looked up from germline, CDR1 is SQVTM and CDR2 is ANQGSEA. V lost 2 bases to trimming and J lost 8 bases, with 12 bases between them. This CDR3 has 12 residues. As DNA, the CDR3 is TGCAGCGTTGAAAGGGGATCGGGGGGCTACACCTTC. This encodes CSVERGSGGYTF.

The chain recombines TRBV6-1 with TRBJ1-5, with 11 bases fitting TRBD1. The V segment lost 2 bases and the J segment 7 bases; nucleotides outside the gene matches: 16. Germline CDR1 is MNHNS and CDR2 is SASEGT. This CDR3 region has 19 residues. The CDR3 coding sequence is TGTGCCAGCAGTGAAAATCCCGGGACAGGGGGTTTCGTTAGCCAGCCCCAGCATTTT. It translates to CASSENPGTGGFVSQPQHF.

The chain has TRBV27 and TRBJ1-2; 10 bases are shared with TRBD1. V lost 5 bases and J lost 0; bases outside the gene matches: 6. Germline V gene lookup returns CDR1 MNHEY and CDR2 SMNVEV (reference sequence). The CDR3 consists of 16 residues. DNA for the CDR3: TGTGCCAGCAGTCATCGCGGACAGGGGGCTAACTATGGCTACACCTTC. Translation gives CASSHRGQGANYGYTF.

This clonotype was seen more than once but under ten times. This chain joins TRBV12-3 or TRBV12-4 and TRBJ2-5; D is unclear. The J call may not be correct, given that the DNA end is closer to TRBJ2-7. The CDR3 length is 12 residues. The CDR3, as DNA: TGTGCCAGCAGTAGGTTTATCTACGAGCAGTACTTC. This codes for CASSRFIYEQYF.

V and J are TRBV6-1 and TRBJ2-7; 10 bases fit TRBD1. This CDR3 has 17 residues. V shed 5 bases and J 1 base; nucleotides not matched to a gene: 11. In germline, CDR1 is MNHNS, CDR2 SASEGT. DNA for the CDR3: TGTGCCAGCAGTCCTTCGGCCGGGACAGGGGAATCCTACGAGCAGTACTTC. Translation: CASSPSAGTGESYEQYF.